This T cell receptor (beta chain) was identified in a study of shared clonotypes between healthy human individuals. The wider study: In total, the donors were a couple of women and a few men aged 18 to 49. Each donor contributed plates that comprised three CD4 naive, three CD4 memory, two CD8 naive and one CD8 memory. Study-level results: The sampled material consisted only of blood, and tissue repertoires are likely to differ. Incomplete sequencing of sorted subsets was indicated by rarefaction despite large depth.

Selected positively for CCR7 and CD45RO-negative, naive CD8 cells excluded terminally differentiated effector memory CD45RA+ cells. The method was immunoSEQ multiplex PCR; TCRdb's version includes in-frame clones alone and lacks a portion of them. The sample contains more than 2 million clones, about 93% of which appear only once. Germline V CDR1 and CDR2: MNHEY, SMNVEV (reference sequence). The CDR3 has 15 residues. V dropped 5 bases and J dropped 11; count of bases not matched to a gene: 17. To note about this clone: No antigen is known for it.

The clonotype originates from a man between 18 and 35 years old in good health. Some clones in this sample may be carry-over from other donors' samples. This rearrangement joins TRBV27 to TRBJ2-7; 8 nucleotides match TRBD1. Sequences were obtained from naive CD8+ T cells from PBMCs. In nucleotides, the CDR3 is TGTGCCAGCAGTGAACCGGGACAGGATATCTTGTGTGAGTACTTC. Translated: CASSEPGQDILCEYF.